This T cell receptor beta chain stems from a study of patients and donors after allogeneic stem cell transplantation. This clonotype showed up just a few times. TCRdb reprocessed the RT-PCR reads with MiXCR, giving one entry per CDR3 protein. The sample consists of 800,000 to 1,000,000 distinct CDR3 sequences, 15% to 20% of them appearing once. This clonotype was obtained from a human donor who was either an allogeneic HSCT recipient or a stem cell or donor lymphocyte infusion donor (not recorded which). It is not recorded whose cells these are; they may come from a transplant donor. Sequencing was done on a sample of blood, either unsorted or a sorted T cell fraction (not recorded which).

CDR3 nucleotide sequence: TGTGCCAGCAAGGCAGGGGGGACCTACAATGAGCAGTTCTTC. Amino acid sequence: CASKAGGTYNEQFF. The chain uses TRBV2 and TRBJ2-1; perhaps TRBD1 as D (7 bases). This CDR3 is built from 14 residues. Germline V gene sequence: CDR1 SNHLY, CDR2 FYNNEI. The ends were cut back, 7 bases at V and 2 bases at J, with 12 bases in the middle.